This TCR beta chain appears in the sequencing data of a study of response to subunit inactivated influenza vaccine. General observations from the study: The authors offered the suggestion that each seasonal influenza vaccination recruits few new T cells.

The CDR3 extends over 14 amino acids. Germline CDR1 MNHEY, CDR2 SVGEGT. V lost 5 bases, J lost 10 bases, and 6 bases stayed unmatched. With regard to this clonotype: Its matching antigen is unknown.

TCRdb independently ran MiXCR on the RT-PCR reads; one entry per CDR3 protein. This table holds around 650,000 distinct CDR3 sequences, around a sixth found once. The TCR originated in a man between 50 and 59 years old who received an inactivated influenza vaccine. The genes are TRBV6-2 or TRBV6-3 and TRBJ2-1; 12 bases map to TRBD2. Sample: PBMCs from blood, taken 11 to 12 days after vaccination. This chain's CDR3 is CASSRTSGIGEQFF. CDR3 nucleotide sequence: TGTGCCAGCAGTCGGACTAGCGGGATCGGAGAGCAGTTCTTC.